This record concerns one T cell receptor (beta chain) sequence. The antigen remains undetermined. The ends were cut back, 6 bases at V and 10 bases at J, with 16 bases in the middle. This CDR3 comprises 14 residues. Germline V gene data show CDR1 as MNHEY and CDR2 as SMNVEV (reference sequence). The data were taken from a study of identical twins. TCRdb re-derived calls from the 5' RACE reads in MiXCR, one entry per CDR3 protein. This sample yields 450,000 or so distinct CDR3 sequences, of which 13% to 15% are seen a single time; roughly 0.5% belongs to the top ten. Study-wide points: Sequences that were out-of-frame, alpha and twin-shared displayed an excess of low generation probability.

The same sample was also studied in work on yellow fever vaccine responses in identical twins.

This chain joins TRBV27 and TRBJ2-6; the D gene is possibly TRBD1 (6 bases). Sequencing was done on a sample of CD4+ T cells sorted from blood. This clonotype was sampled from a woman aged 18-29 years in good health. CDR3 residues: CASRKTGSLNVLTF. For the CDR3, the DNA is TGTGCCAGCAGAAAAACAGGGTCCCTAAACGTCCTGACTTTC.